Shown below are 4 T cell receptor beta chains from a single sample sequenced in a study of beta chain features in type 1 diabetes. Findings of the study overall: TCRB CDR3s from Type 1 diabetes patients were moderately but significantly shorter in all four CD4+ subsets.

Every isolated RNA sample was fully reverse transcribed, so sequencing captured expressed TCRB transcripts. Some clones are missing from TCRdb's copy, which holds only in-frame ones; the method was immunoSEQ multiplex PCR. The table records roughly 240,000 clones, about 23% of them present only once. The antigens these receptors bind are not known. The sample consisted of naive CD4+ T cells from blood. These receptors were obtained from a young woman with type 1 diabetes.

There are a few counts of this clone. The rearrangement uses TRBV2 and TRBJ2-3; D unresolved. V was shortened by 7 bases and J by 10 bases, with 12 bases between the two germline ends. The CDR3 is made up of 11 amino acids. Germline loops: CDR1 SNHLY, CDR2 FYNNEI. The CDR3 is CASTPKSAQYF. The CDR3 DNA reads as TGTGCCAGCACCCCCAAGTCGGCGCAGTATTTT.

The chain employs TRBV18 and TRBJ2-1; 8 bases fit TRBD2. The J segment lost 9 bases and the V segment lost 2 bases, leaving 6 bases of the junction unmatched. The CDR3 covers 14 residues. Germline V gives CDR1 KGHSH, CDR2 LQKENI. The DNA of the CDR3 is TGTGCCAGCTCACCAAGTCTGGGGACTAGTGAGCAGTTCTTC. Amino acid sequence: CASSPSLGTSEQFF.

The V and J genes are TRBV7-3 and TRBJ2-3; 7 bases align to TRBD2. The V segment lost 0 bases and the J segment 7 bases; nucleotides outside the gene matches: 19. Germline V lookup: CDR1 SGHTA, CDR2 FQGTGA. The CDR3 runs 19 residues. The CDR3 DNA reads TGTGCCAGCAGCTTAACGTCGGCGGGAGCCACCATCATTCCTCATACGCAGTATTTT. Translating gives CASSLTSAGATIIPHTQYF.

CDR3 residues: CSVDMGQGISYEQYF. In DNA, the CDR3 is TGCAGCGTTGACATGGGACAGGGAATCTCCTACGAGCAGTACTTC. The chain employs TRBV29-1 and TRBJ2-7, with TRBD1 matching 9 bases. The trim removed 3 bases at V and 0 bases at J, leaving 6 bases unmatched. The CDR3 contains 15 residues. CDR1 and CDR2 from the germline V gene are SQVTM and ANQGSEA.